This T cell receptor (beta chain) was retrieved from a study of shared clonotypes between healthy human individuals. Profiled with immunoSEQ multiplex PCR; TCRdb holds only in-frame clones, not every one. The sample consists of about 2.1 million clones, 80% to 95% of them appearing once. V lost 3 bases, J lost 6 bases, and 11 bases lay in between. The CDR3 length is 14 residues. The germline V gene encodes CDR1 MNHNS and CDR2 SASEGT. The naive CD8 population came from CD45RO-negative cells selected for CCR7, without terminally differentiated effector memory CD45RA+ cells. Sequencing input: naive CD8+ T cells from PBMCs. The rearrangement links TRBV6-1 to TRBJ2-2; a weak D match, TRBD2 (6 bases). The clonotype originates from a man younger than 30 in good health. Some clones in this sample may be carry-over from other donors' samples. The CDR3 DNA reads TGTGCCAGCAGTGACTTACTAGCCGCCGGGGAGCTGTTTTTT. Its protein product is CASSDLLAAGELFF.